Listed below are T cell receptor beta chains from one sample, sequenced in a study of metastatic and nonmetastatic thyroid tumors. MiXCR re-clonotyped the PCR reads for TCRdb. The sample consists of about 70,000 clones, 18% of them appearing once. What was sequenced was blood. These receptor sequences come from a female donor with papillary thyroid cancer or a benign thyroid nodule (not recorded which). Some clones in this sample may be carry-over from other donors' samples. The CDR3 runs from the conserved cysteine through the conserved F or W. A D gene is named only where the DNA matches it firmly. Where a row states a size, it is once, few, many or the class of an expanded clone; other rows omit it.

d_call j_call v_call clone_size cdr3_nt cdr3_aa
TRBD1 TRBJ2-7 TRBV11-2 few TGTGCCAGCAGCTTAGAACTCCGGGACAGGATCTACGAGCAGTACTTC CASSLELRDRIYEQYF
. TRBJ1-1 TRBV27 few TGTGCCAGCAGTCCTTACCCGGACATGATCACTGAAGCTTTCTTT CASSPYPDMITEAFF
. TRBJ1-3 TRBV25-1 many TGTGCCAGCGCCCTTGGAAACACCATATATTTT CASALGNTIYF
TRBD2 TRBJ2-1 TRBV9 many TGTGCCAGTGCGAAGCGGGAGGCCTACAATGAGCAGTTCTTC CASAKREAYNEQFF
TRBD1 TRBJ1-4 TRBV12-3/TRBV12-4 few TGTGCCAGCAGTGCCAGGACAGGGCTTAATGAAAAACTGTTTTTT CASSARTGLNEKLFF
. TRBJ1-1 TRBV3-1 many TGTGCCAGCAGCCGAGAAACTGCCGCAGCTTTCTTT CASSRETAAAFF
TRBD2 TRBJ2-7 TRBV30 . TGTGCCTGGAGGGACCCCGGGACTAGCGGGGCACCCTACGAGCAGTACTTC CAWRDPGTSGAPYEQYF
TRBD2 TRBJ2-1 TRBV12-3/TRBV12-4 many TGTGCCAGCAGGCTAGCGGGGAGGACCGGGAATGAGCAGTTCTTC CASRLAGRTGNEQFF
TRBD1 TRBJ1-1 TRBV7-6 . TGTGCCAGCAGCTCAGGGGGACCGAACACTGAAGCTTTCTTT CASSSGGPNTEAFF
. TRBJ1-5 TRBV27 many TGTGCCAGCAGTTCCTCAGTGTTTGGCAATCAGCCCCAGCATTTT CASSSSVFGNQPQHF
. TRBJ1-5 TRBV12-5 many TGTGCTAGTGGTTTGTCTCCTCGGTTGGGGTTTCAGCCCCAGCATTTT CASGLSPRLGFQPQHF
TRBD2 TRBJ2-2 TRBV20-1 . TGCAGTGCTAGACCGGGGGGTCGCAGTAACACCGGGGAGCTGTTTTTT CSARPGGRSNTGELFF
TRBD2 TRBJ2-1 TRBV11-3 many TGTGCCAGCAGCCAGACTAGCGGAGCCCCTGGGGAGCAGTTCTTC CASSQTSGAPGEQFF
TRBD2 TRBJ2-7 TRBV27 many TGTGCCAGCGGAGACGGGACTAGCGGGAGTTATTCGGACGAGCAGTACTTC CASGDGTSGSYSDEQYF
. TRBJ1-1 TRBV27 few TGTGCCAGCAGTTCTGGGGGGTGGAACACTGAAGCTTTCTTT CASSSGGWNTEAFF
. TRBJ2-1 TRBV10-1 . TGCGCCAGCAGTAGGCAGGGGAAAAATGAGCAGTTCTTC CASSRQGKNEQFF
. TRBJ1-3 TRBV9 many TGTGCCAGCAAACCGTCTGGAAACACCATATATTTT CASKPSGNTIYF
. TRBJ2-7 TRBV5-1 many TGCGCCAGCAGCTTAGTACTAGGCGGGTACGAGCAGTACTTC CASSLVLGGYEQYF
TRBD2 TRBJ2-1 TRBV7-3 many TGTGCCAGCAGCTTTGCACTAGCGGGGGGTCGGAATGAGCAGTTCTTC CASSFALAGGRNEQFF
TRBD1 TRBJ2-1 TRBV24-1 many TGTGCCACCAGTGATACCACCGGGACAGTCACCCATGAGCAGTTCTTC CATSDTTGTVTHEQFF
TRBD2 TRBJ2-7 TRBV5-6 many TGTGCCAGCACCCCAGGGCTAGCGGGAGTCCACGAGCAGTACTTC CASTPGLAGVHEQYF
TRBD2 TRBJ2-7 TRBV5-1 . TGCGCCAGCAGCTTGGGCTCCGGGACTAGCTACTACTACGAGCAGTACTTC CASSLGSGTSYYYEQYF
. TRBJ1-1 TRBV12-3/TRBV12-4 many TGTGCCAGCAGTTACAGAAAAAACACTGAAGCTTTCTTT CASSYRKNTEAFF
. TRBJ1-3 TRBV7-9 . TGTGCCAGCACAGTCAGGTGGATGCCTGGAAACACCATATATTTT CASTVRWMPGNTIYF
TRBD2 TRBJ2-4 TRBV6-4 many TGTGCCAGCAGTCCCGGGACGGGGGGAAACATTCAGTACTTC CASSPGTGGNIQYF
. TRBJ2-1 TRBV4-2 many TGTGCCAGCAGCCGCCCCTCTGGGACGCTTGGTTACAATGAGCAGTTCTTC CASSRPSGTLGYNEQFF
. TRBJ2-7 TRBV6-1 many TGTGCCAGCAGTAAACAGGGAGTGGGATACGAGCAGTACTTC CASSKQGVGYEQYF
. TRBJ1-1 TRBV19 many TGTGCCAGTAGGGACGGCGAGGAAAACACTGAAGCTTTCTTT CASRDGEENTEAFF
. TRBJ1-5 TRBV30 few TGTGCCTGGAGGAGGAACCTAAGGGATACGCAGCATTTT CAWRRNLRDTQHF
. TRBJ1-2 TRBV12-3/TRBV12-4 many TGTGCCAGCCATTATCGGGGTAACTATGGCTACACCTTC CASHYRGNYGYTF
. TRBJ1-1 TRBV30 . TGTGCCTGGAGTGTATGGGGGAGGAACACTGAAGCTTTCTTT CAWSVWGRNTEAFF
TRBD2 TRBJ2-1 TRBV10-3 many TGTGCCATCAGTGACCCGTCAGCGGGACCCAGCTACAATGAGCAGTTCTTC CAISDPSAGPSYNEQFF
. TRBJ2-1 TRBV13 once TGTGCCAGCAGCTTAGTGGGCGGGAAATCCTACAATGAGCAGTTCTTC CASSLVGGKSYNEQFF
TRBD2 TRBJ2-2 TRBV4-1 many TGCGCCAGCGAGGTAGCGGGGGGCGGCGGGGAGCTGTTTTTT CASEVAGGGGELFF
TRBD1 TRBJ1-1 TRBV13 few TGTGCCAGCAGCCAAACTGAGGGGGCCACTGAAGCTTTCTTT CASSQTEGATEAFF
. TRBJ1-6 TRBV2 many TGTGCCAGCAGTGACGGAGGTCCCCTCCACTTT CASSDGGPLHF
. TRBJ2-1 TRBV2 many TGTGCCACGACGAGGGCCAATGAGCAGTTCTTC CATTRANEQFF
TRBD2 TRBJ2-1 TRBV18 many TGTGCCAGCTCACCACCGAGCGGGGGCGGGAATGAGCAGTTCTTC CASSPPSGGGNEQFF
. TRBJ2-2 TRBV10-3 few TGTGCCATCAGGGCTGTCGGAGCGGGTCCCACCGGGGAGCTGTTTTTT CAIRAVGAGPTGELFF
. TRBJ2-1 TRBV19 many TGTGCCAGTTCTCTCTCCCCGGGACTCGGTGAGCAGTTCTTC CASSLSPGLGEQFF
. TRBJ2-7 TRBV19 few TGTGCCAGTAGTTCGGCGGAGGGGGACATCTACGAGCAGTACTTC CASSSAEGDIYEQYF
. TRBJ2-5 TRBV5-6 . TGTGCCAGCAGCTTGGATGGGTTTAGAAGGGAGACCCAGTACTTC CASSLDGFRRETQYF
. TRBJ2-5 TRBV7-9 few TGTGCCAGCAGCGTGCGAGAAGTCCCTAGCGATCAAGAGACCCAGTACTTC CASSVREVPSDQETQYF
. TRBJ2-1 TRBV2 many TGTGCCAGCTTAAGGGACCACTACAATGAGCAGTTCTTC CASLRDHYNEQFF
TRBD2 TRBJ2-1 TRBV10-1 many TGCGCCAGCAGTGTAACTAGCGGGAGCTCCTACAATGAGCAGTTCTTC CASSVTSGSSYNEQFF
. TRBJ1-1 TRBV6-4 many TGTGCCAGCAGGTTGACAGATAACACTGAAGCTTTCTTT CASRLTDNTEAFF
. TRBJ1-1 TRBV2 many TGTGCCAGCCGGGGGGTGGAAGCTTTCTTT CASRGVEAFF
TRBD1 TRBJ2-7 TRBV18 many TGTGCCAGCTCACCCGGGACAGGGTCGGACGAGCAGTACTTC CASSPGTGSDEQYF